This paragraph covers one T cell receptor (beta chain) sequence. Its antigen is currently not known. No much larger clonotype is one base removed from it; base qualities were not supplied. This specimen belongs to a study of cytomegalovirus exposure and HLA in healthy donors (dated by TCRdb to 2017 to 2019). Concerning the study at large: According to an earlier analysis of 550 to 750 of the donors, some 180 million T cells yielded over 90 million unique TCR beta sequences and about 300 Gb of sequence data. About 280 gigabases of sequencing data and roughly 81 million unique TCR sequences made up an early release that covered roughly 670 HLA-typed donors. The genetic ancestry cluster associated with self-reported Caucasian donors included 70% to 85% of the 398 genotyped donors. The study was designed to test whether signatures of past pathogen exposure could be identified by cataloging public T cell receptors. The study profiled the T cell repertoires of 666 subjects by immunosequencing and related them to cytomegalovirus serostatus. Besides the first cohort of approximately 670 subjects, a separate validation cohort made up of 90 to 150 different subjects was used. To predict cytomegalovirus infection status, the study brought together high-throughput TCR immunosequencing, statistical association of individual TCRs with disease status, and machine learning. To study patterns of TCR occurrence, a later analysis re-analyzed previously published TCR beta repertoires from around 670 donors and added high-resolution HLA genotyping. In the later analysis, no new phenotypic data were used to find candidate immune exposures; instead, reliance was placed on TCR beta sequences and their occurrence across donors. To decide whether each TCR beta V gene segment behaved as functional or pseudogenic, an earlier analysis of approximately 590 of the donors relied on high-throughput TCR beta sequencing. Alongside the repertoire data, information on donor age, sex, ethnicity and CMV serostatus was compiled. A later genetic analysis took genome-wide SNP genotypes for 398 of the 666 donors and used that subset as a discovery cohort. All discovery cohort repertoires had been generated on a single sequencing platform. Class I and class II HLA loci were covered by the typing at four-digit resolution. The number of donors typed differed by locus, with roughly 629-640 for A, B, C, DRB1 and DQB1, roughly 520 for DQA1, over 600 for DPA1, and 472 for DPB1. Roughly five DR-DQ haplotypes were treated as single units for association and clustering because of strong linkage in the cohort. Among almost 400 genotyped donors of the cohort, an average of 235,054 unique TCR beta nucleotide sequences were sequenced per donor, roughly 20% of them non-productive.

Library creation used the immunoSEQ multiplex PCR assay. For the multiplex PCR, a mixture combining 60 forward primers for TCR Vbeta segments and 13 reverse primers for TCR Jbeta segments was used. The CDR3 region of rearranged TCR beta genes was amplified from genomic DNA by a multiplex PCR assay. The amplified TCR beta libraries were sequenced on the Illumina HiSeq System as 87-base-pair reads. The authors' pipeline ran thus. In a later analysis, 70 million to 95 million unique TCR beta chains were counted across the 650 to 700 repertoires, and about 10 million of these chains were shared by at least two donors. To remove PCR and sequencing errors, raw reads were error-corrected and collapsed into unique sequences using a nearest-neighbor algorithm that merged closely related sequences. Alignment of CDR3 sequences to IMGT reference sequences was used to assign V, D and J gene segments. For a sequence to be retained, at least a six-nucleotide match to both a V gene segment and a J gene segment was required. A rearrangement counted as productive if the CDR3 had no stop codons and remained in frame with V and J, and every other rearrangement counted as non-productive. Following IMGT convention, CDR3 was defined as the stretch from the second conserved V-encoded cysteine to the conserved J-encoded phenylalanine. The earlier analysis of about 500 of the donors excluded sequences that lacked an unambiguous match to a single V gene segment. In an earlier analysis of about 590 of the donors, a V segment was called functional when productive rearrangements were above 56.7%, and segregating when the standard deviation between donors exceeded 5%. To diagnose cytomegalovirus status from the catalog of TCR beta chain sequences, a statistical classification framework was built. A later analysis assigned V and J genes by comparing TCR nucleotide sequences with IMGT/GENE-DB human TR gene sequences. Using the TCRdist pipeline, a later analysis assigned CDR3 sequences along with most-parsimonious VDJ recombination scenarios. In a later analysis, each TCR beta chain was defined by its CDR3 amino acid sequence together with its V-gene family, and reads without a unique V-gene family were excluded. To address suspected cross-contamination and a sequencing artifact, a later analysis removed 450 to 700 highly shared, low-generation-probability nucleotide sequences. For each public chain, a later analysis derived a clonal expansion index from normalized ranks of inferred template counts within each repertoire. Generation probabilities in a later analysis came from a VDJ recombination model fitted to out-of-frame rearrangements, and those results were checked against IGoR. In a later analysis, hypergeometric tests were used to score TCR-TCR, TCR-HLA and TCR-CMV co-occurrence, with a repertoire-size bias correction applied to TCR pairs. To estimate false discovery rates, a later analysis permuted the HLA or CMV assignments 20 times. A later analysis grouped co-occurring TCRs with DBSCAN, adding TCRdist sequence similarity when clustering within HLA-allele-positive subsets. Co-occurrence clustering excluded repertoires with fewer than 30,000 or more than 120,000 public chains, plus five with anomalous nucleotide sharing. Here the immuneACCESS table is served through TCRdb, limited to in-frame sequences with V and J called. Missing clones are a known gap in these copies; in checked studies unresolved V genes cover under half, and the rest lacks a known reason. That table is the source of V, J and clone size, and D and trimming were worked out from the DNA. The sample contains around 130,000 clones, 70% to 85% of them found a single time. The ten largest clonotypes hold under 3% of the sample.

The study at large found these results: The study listed 150 to 200 TCR beta chains as associated with cytomegalovirus. Cytomegalovirus status was reported to be diagnosed by the classifier with high specificity and sensitivity in both the original and validation cohorts. An earlier analysis of around 540 of the donors showed that most TCR beta V segments appeared in productive rearrangements either about 87% or about 30% of the time, which broadly matched IMGT annotations. A further reported finding was that TCR beta sequences accurately predicted the HLA-A and HLA-B alleles for most subjects in the first cohort. The cohort was sequenced for TCR beta chains only, and without alpha or paired-chain data the features that could be detected were limited. Strong co-occurrence of HLA alleles, especially DR and DQ, made assigning TCR associations to individual alleles difficult. The only immune exposure information available for the cohort was CMV serostatus. Correlated functional status among segregating V segments might be attributable to linkage disequilibrium, but an unknown experimental factor could not be ruled out. According to a later analysis, parvovirus B19, influenza, CMV and Epstein-Barr virus appeared linked to several top co-occurrence clusters. Compared with the roughly 700-donor mean, donors in an Asian-associated ancestry cluster had fewer N-insertions in productive TCRs, according to a later genetic analysis. A cluster of highly shared sequence variants was judged likely to represent a technical artifact of the sequencing pipeline. Because the 87-base-pair reads could not distinguish some IMGT-functional V segments, including TRBV6-2 and TRBV6-3, those segments were excluded. In vitro tests confirmed that a few of the cytomegalovirus-associated TCR beta chains recognize cytomegalovirus antigens. In a later analysis, TCR association rates were found to vary across HLA loci, with the most associated TCRs seen for DRB1 alleles and the fewest for HLA-C alleles. Most TCR sequences were observed very rarely across donors, whereas some public TCRs were present in many individuals. According to the authors, the approach could potentially be generalized to other disease states and immunological phenotypes. Because HLA typing was unavailable for some donors at each locus, only the typed subset was used in association tests. In a later analysis, most CMV-associated TCR beta chains were found to appear HLA-restricted, with HLA associations seemingly driven largely by CMV exposure. A later genetic analysis associated a missense DCLRE1C variant with V-gene and J-gene trimming of TCR beta chains, and an independent cohort replicated the association. The presence/absence analyses assumed that sequencing depth was roughly uniform across donors, and that assumption may not be true. Specific HLA alleles were associated with 15,000 to 20,000 TCR beta sequences at a false discovery rate of 0.05 in a later analysis. Because counts were too low, about 15 rarely observed V segments, including chromosome 9 orphons, were left out of the earlier analysis of 587 of the donors. Compared with equally common non-associated chains, HLA-associated TCR beta chains in a later analysis were more clonally expanded and had lower generation probabilities.

Relative to germline, V is 6 bases shorter and J is 0 bases shorter, with 5 bases between their ends. The germline V gene gives CDR1 as MDHEN and CDR2 as SYDVKM. Its CDR3 holds 13 amino acids, cysteine through phenylalanine. The only DNA kept is the CDR3, 39 bases in frame from the first base. The cohort comprised under 700 healthy bone marrow donors. All cohort members were sampled while nominally healthy, although unrecorded immune exposures were likely present. The donor was CMV seropositive and was included in the group of approximately 310 seropositive cohort members. A peripheral blood sample was provided by each donor, and peripheral blood mononuclear cells were used for TCR beta sequencing. Genomic DNA was extracted from the blood cell samples with the Qiagen DNeasy Blood Extraction Kit.

The sequence derives from a woman under 30 in good health and CMV-seropositive. The chain was built from TRBV28 and TRBJ1-4; the D gene identity is not certain. The specimen sequenced was PBMCs. For the CDR3, the sequence is CASRGPTNEKLFF. The sequenced DNA is TGTGCCAGCAGGGGCCCAACTAATGAAAAACTGTTTTTT.